This TCR beta chain is from a study of T cell changes during pregnancy in multiple sclerosis. The germline CDR1 and CDR2 sequences are MNHNS and SASEGT. CDR3 size: 15 residues. V lost 4 bases to trimming and J lost 0 bases, with 7 bases between them. The table came from immunoSEQ multiplex PCR; TCRdb's copy has only in-frame clones and leaves some out. This sample has under 110,000 clones; more than 85% occur once, and the top ten carry about 3.1%. The source of this sequence is a female donor with multiple sclerosis, enrolled in a pregnancy study. V gene TRBV6-1 combines with J gene TRBJ2-6, with D possibly matching TRBD2 (6 bases). The material was peripheral blood, obtained in the second trimester of pregnancy. Written as DNA, the CDR3 is TGTGCCAGCAGTGGCGGGGACTCTGGGGCCAACGTCCTGACTTTC. Amino acid sequence: CASSGGDSGANVLTF.